Described below is a single T cell receptor (beta chain) sequence and its context. This entry comes from a study of blood T cell repertoires in COVID-19. As for the study in general: Samples of COVID-19 (acute and convalescent) were obtained from the United States, Italy and Spain. PBMCs, B-cell-depleted T cells, or T cells were the source of the cDNA or gDNA that made up the material.

CDR3 size: 15 residues. Trimming pared 7 bases from V and 8 bases from J, leaving 23 bases between. The germline gives CDR1 LGHDT, CDR2 YNNKEL (reference sequence). Under the authors' procedure: Reference gene primers were amplified, and this amplification served to estimate nucleated cell counts. Generated by immunoSEQ multiplex PCR, the TCRdb table keeps only in-frame clones and is missing some. Clonal size and the V and J genes are those of that table, whereas D and trimming came from the DNA. This sample yields around 67,000 clones, of which roughly 89% are seen a single time; around 9% belongs to the top ten.

The TCR sequence derives from a human donor in a cohort sampled during active COVID-19. The sequenced sample consisted of peripheral blood. The rearrangement uses TRBV3-1 (or the pseudogene TRBV3-2) and TRBJ1-1; D may be TRBD1 (5 bases). The CDR3 loop is CASTSGGYRRYEAFF. DNA for the CDR3: TGTGCCAGCACCTCCGGGGGATACCGGAGGTACGAAGCTTTCTTT.